Listed here are 17 T cell receptor beta chains from one sample, sequenced in a study of T cell responses to AZD1222 COVID-19 vaccine (dated by TCRdb to the early 2020s). What this sample's time point label stands for: baseline before first vaccination. Library prep was done by the immunoSEQ multiplex PCR assay. TCRdb took over this immuneACCESS table, retaining in-frame rearrangements with V and J assigned. Such tables are incomplete; in checked studies, under half of the missing clones stem from an unresolved V gene, and the remainder is unexplained. This sample lists 150,000 to 200,000 clones; approximately 93% were detected once. About 3.9% of the sample belongs to the ten largest clones. The sample was peripheral blood, taken on day 0 of AZD1222 vaccination. The receptors come from an adult in good health.

With respect to this clone: Relative to the germline gene, one junction end is altered; a read error may explain this. This CDR3 is also generated by other DNA sequences in the sample. The chain recombines TRBV19 with TRBJ1-5; 8 bases are a match to TRBD1. Germline V gene data show CDR1 as LNHDA and CDR2 as SQIVND (reference sequence). The CDR3 contains 17 residues. CDR3 DNA: TGTGCCAGTAGTATCGGACAGGGAACTACGGGCAATCAACCCCAGCATTTT. This translates into CASSIGQGTTGNQPQHF.

The chain couples TRBV5-6 to TRBJ1-2; D might be TRBD1 (5 bases). In germline, CDR1 is SGHDT, CDR2 YYEEEE. Trimming took 7 bases from V and 6 from J, leaving 16 bases between them. CDR3 size: 13 residues. The CDR3 protein is CASGWDGWDGYTF. The CDR3 region has the DNA TGTGCCAGCGGTTGGGACGGCTGGGATGGCTACACCTTC.

The V call is TRBV4-1, the J call TRBJ1-3; D is undetermined. The germline CDR1 and CDR2 sequences are MGHRA and YSYEKL. V was shortened by 0 bases and J by 0 bases, with 12 bases between the two germline ends. The CDR3 spans 17 residues. CDR3 sequence: CASSQDGGESSGNTIYF. The CDR3 nucleotides are TGCGCCAGCAGCCAAGATGGCGGGGAGTCCTCTGGAAACACCATATATTTT.

This chain links TRBV18 with TRBJ1-2; D is ambiguous. The germline gives CDR1 KGHSH, CDR2 LQKENI. There are 17 residues in the CDR3. V gave up 2 bases and J gave up 2 bases, with 18 bases separating them. The CDR3 protein is CASSPTAGTILNYGYTF. CDR3 in DNA: TGTGCCAGCTCACCAACCGCGGGAACCATTTTGAACTATGGCTACACCTTC.

Points on this clone: Compared with germline, one end of the junction differs, possibly owing to a read error. The chain couples TRBV19 to TRBJ1-2, with TRBD1 identical over 7 bases. From germline, CDR1 is LNHDA and CDR2 SQIVND (reference sequence). The CDR3 has 16 amino acids. CDR3 sequence reads: CASSIDLRGPPYGYTF. CDR3 bases: TGTGCCAGTAGCATAGACTTAAGGGGGCCGCCCTATGGCTACACCTTC.

This chain joins TRBV5-4 and TRBJ1-1; D may be TRBD1 (6 bases). CDR3 size: 14 residues. Trimming removed 4 bases from V and 5 bases from J, with 15 bases in between. CDR1 and CDR2 (germline): SGHNT, YYREEE (reference sequence). DNA of the CDR3: TGTGCCAGCAGCGCGGGGGCGCTCGGAACTGAAGCTTTCTTT. This gives the protein CASSAGALGTEAFF.

The V call is TRBV5-1, the J call TRBJ2-5; no firm D call. Trimming cost V 0 bases and J 5 bases, with 11 bases left between them. Looked up from germline, CDR1 is SGHRS and CDR2 is YFSETQ. The CDR3 has 14 residues. CDR3 sequence reads: CASSLGTTGETQYF. CDR3 DNA: TGCGCCAGCAGCTTGGGGACGACTGGGGAGACCCAGTACTTC.

The chain joins TRBV12-3 or TRBV12-4 to TRBJ1-2; D is unresolved. The CDR3 spans 11 residues. V lost 8 bases and J 4 bases, leaving 8 bases between the germline ends. CDR3 sequence (DNA): TGTGCCAGCGCGAAACCCTATGGCTACACCTTC. The encoded protein is CASAKPYGYTF.

The chain carries TRBV6-5 and TRBJ1-1, with D possibly matching TRBD1 (5 bases). Per germline, CDR1 MNHEY and CDR2 SVGAGI. V was cut by 5 bases and J by 0 bases, with 10 bases left in between. The CDR3 has 14 amino acids. DNA of the CDR3: TGTGCCAGCAGTCAGGGACGGATGAACACTGAAGCTTTCTTT. Translated, it gives CASSQGRMNTEAFF.

This chain connects TRBV15 to TRBJ2-3, with 8 bases identical to TRBD2. The CDR3 covers 17 residues. Looked up from germline, CDR1 is LNHNV and CDR2 is YYDKDF (reference sequence). Trimming cost V 0 bases and J 2 bases; bases outside gene matches: 7. The CDR3 here is CATSRDPAAGDTDTQYF. The CDR3 nucleotides read TGTGCCACCAGCAGAGATCCCGCAGCGGGGGACACAGATACGCAGTATTTT.

The chain links TRBV6-5 to TRBJ1-6; 10 nucleotides line up with TRBD1. V lost 6 bases to trimming and J lost 7 bases; unmatched junction nucleotides: 3. Germline assignment: CDR1 MNHEY and CDR2 SVGAGI. The CDR3 contains 14 residues. The CDR3 loop is CASRKGQGNSPLHF. DNA of the CDR3: TGTGCCAGCAGAAAGGGACAGGGGAATTCACCCCTCCACTTT.

This chain links TRBV30 with TRBJ1-2, with 8 bases lining up with TRBD1. With 3 bases clipped from V and 6 bases from J, the junction kept 9 bases outside the gene matches. The CDR3 loop spans 14 amino acids. The V gene's germline CDR1 is GTSNPN and CDR2 SVGIG (reference sequence). CDR3 sequence reads: CAWSRTGTGDGYTF. The CDR3 DNA is TGTGCCTGGAGCCGTACCGGGACAGGAGATGGCTACACCTTC.

The gene calls are TRBV4-1 and TRBJ1-2; no definite D call. Germline lookup yields CDR1 MGHRA and CDR2 YSYEKL. There are 15 residues in the CDR3. V was clipped by 4 bases and J by 3 bases, with 15 bases between them. The CDR3 region is CASSPNLHTDYGYTF. CDR3 coding DNA: TGCGCCAGCAGCCCCAACTTACACACTGACTATGGCTACACCTTC.

The CDR3 DNA is TGTGCCAGCAGCTCCGGGATGCAAGGAGAGACCCAGTACTTC. It specifies CASSSGMQGETQYF. This rearrangement joins TRBV5-4 to TRBJ2-5; weak D call: TRBD2 (5 bases). This CDR3 has 14 amino acids. V was pared by 3 bases and J by 4 bases, with 13 bases between. Germline V lookup: CDR1 SGHNT, CDR2 YYREEE (reference sequence).

The chain recombines TRBV5-4 with TRBJ1-2; D call uncertain. The CDR3 has 13 amino acids. Germline CDR1 and CDR2: SGHNT and YYREEE (reference sequence). The V end lost 7 bases, the J end lost 8 bases, and 18 bases lay between the germline ends. The DNA for the CDR3 is TGTGCCAGCGGGAACCTCCGGGTGGGCGGCTACACCTTC. Residues: CASGNLRVGGYTF.

The chain joins TRBV6-4 to TRBJ2-1; the D gene is possibly TRBD1 (5 bases). Germline CDR1 MRHNA, CDR2 SNTAGT. CDR3 size: 16 residues. V was trimmed by 3 bases and J by 5 bases, leaving 17 bases between them. The CDR3: CASSEVGVRAHNEQFF. The CDR3 region has the DNA TGTGCCAGCAGTGAGGTAGGGGTTCGGGCTCACAATGAGCAGTTCTTC.

This clone was found once. One end of the junction fails to match germline, which may point to a read error. The chain links TRBV2 to TRBJ2-2; TRBD2 is a possible D gene (5 bases). CDR3 length: 15 amino acids. Germline CDR1 and CDR2: SNHLY and FYNNEI. This CDR3 reads CASTESEANTGELFF. The CDR3 bases are TGTGCCAGCACTGAATCGGAGGCGAACACCGGGGAGCTGTTTTTT.